This T cell receptor beta chain originates from a study of T-cell reconstitution after alpha-beta-depleted transplantation in children. There are many counts of this clonotype. Unique molecular identifiers were used in preparing the TCRbeta library. TCRdb re-called the PCR reads through MiXCR, storing one row per CDR3 protein. The repertoire consists of about 360,000 distinct CDR3 sequences, with about 14% occurring once and the leading ten covering over 3.5%. The germline V and J ends were trimmed by 4 bases and 11 bases, with 23 bases remaining between them. CDR1 and CDR2 from the germline V gene are SQVTM and ANQGSEA. The CDR3 spans 14 residues.

The rearrangement joins TRBV29-1 to TRBJ1-1, with TRBD1 as a possible D gene (6 bases). The specimen comprised PBMCs, sampled from the stem cell graft. This TCR was sampled from a human donor who donated a stem cell graft to a child with Fanconi anemia. This chain's CDR3 is CSVGAVGGHFGAFF. For the CDR3, the DNA is TGCAGCGTTGGTGCCGTAGGGGGACACTTCGGGGCTTTCTTT.